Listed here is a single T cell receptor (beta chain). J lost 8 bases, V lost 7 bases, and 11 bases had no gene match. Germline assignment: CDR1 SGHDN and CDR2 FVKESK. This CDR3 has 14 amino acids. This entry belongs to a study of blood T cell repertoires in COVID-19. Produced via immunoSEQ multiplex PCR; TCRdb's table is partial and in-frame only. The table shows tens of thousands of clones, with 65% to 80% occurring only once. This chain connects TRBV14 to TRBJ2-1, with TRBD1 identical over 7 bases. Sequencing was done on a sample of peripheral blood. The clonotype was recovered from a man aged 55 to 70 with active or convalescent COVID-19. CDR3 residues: CASNRADRAHEQFF. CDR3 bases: TGTGCCAGCAACCGGGCAGACAGGGCACATGAGCAGTTCTTC.